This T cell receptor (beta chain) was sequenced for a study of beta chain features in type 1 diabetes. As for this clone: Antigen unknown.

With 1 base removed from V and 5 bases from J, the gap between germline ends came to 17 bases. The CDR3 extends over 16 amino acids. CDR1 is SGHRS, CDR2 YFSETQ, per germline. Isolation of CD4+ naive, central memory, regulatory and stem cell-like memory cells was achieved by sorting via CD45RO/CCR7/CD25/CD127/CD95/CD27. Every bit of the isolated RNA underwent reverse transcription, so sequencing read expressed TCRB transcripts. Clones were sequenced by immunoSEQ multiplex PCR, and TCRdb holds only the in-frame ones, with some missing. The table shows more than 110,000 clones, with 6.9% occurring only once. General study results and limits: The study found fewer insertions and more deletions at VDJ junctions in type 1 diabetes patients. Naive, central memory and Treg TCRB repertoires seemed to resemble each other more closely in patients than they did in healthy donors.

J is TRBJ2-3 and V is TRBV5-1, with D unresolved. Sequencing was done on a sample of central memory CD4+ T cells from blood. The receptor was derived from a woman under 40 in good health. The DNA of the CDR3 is TGCGCCAGCAGCTTGTTATCTAGTCAAAATAGAGATACGCAGTATTTT. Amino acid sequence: CASSLLSSQNRDTQYF.